Below, 18 T cell receptor beta chains from the same sample are listed, as sequenced in a study of technical replicates of blood from a handful of donors. The protocol was immunoSEQ multiplex PCR, while the TCRdb copy is restricted to in-frame clones and leaves out a portion. The sample includes about 85,000 clones, about 95% of them seen just once. Sequenced: T cells isolated from PBMCs. These receptors all stem from a human donor in good health.

This chain connects TRBV27 to TRBJ1-2; 8 bases match TRBD1. Germline V gene sequence: CDR1 MNHEY, CDR2 SMNVEV (reference sequence). CDR3 size: 14 residues. V shed 6 bases and J 0 bases; nucleotides not matched to a gene: 3. The CDR3 reads CASSRQGTNYGYTF. CDR3 in DNA: TGTGCCAGCAGCCGACAGGGGACTAACTATGGCTACACCTTC.

The J gene is TRBJ2-1, the V gene TRBV30; D uncertain. Germline CDR1 is GTSNPN and CDR2 is SVGIG (reference sequence). The CDR3 spans 14 residues. Deletions cut 3 bases from V and 2 bases from J, with 11 bases between. This CDR3 is CAWREAWAYNEQFF. CDR3 coding DNA: TGTGCCTGGAGAGAGGCATGGGCCTACAATGAGCAGTTCTTC.

The CDR3 loop is CASSYSTSGSSYEQYF. CDR3 nucleotides: TGTGCCAGCAGTTACTCGACCAGCGGGAGCTCCTACGAGCAGTACTTC. The chain carries TRBV6-5 and TRBJ2-7, with 8 bases lining up with TRBD2. This CDR3 has 16 residues. The V and J ends lost 0 bases and 0 bases, in that order; junction bases with no gene match: 4. Per germline, CDR1 MNHEY and CDR2 SVGAGI.

V and J are TRBV18 and TRBJ2-2; no firm D call. The germline gives CDR1 KGHSH, CDR2 LQKENI. CDR3 length equals 16 residues. The V end was cut by 4 bases, the J end by 0 bases, with 12 bases between. CDR3 sequence reads: CASSRIVQTNTGELFF. The CDR3 DNA reads TGTGCCAGCTCACGAATCGTCCAGACGAACACCGGGGAGCTGTTTTTT.

V and J are TRBV6-5 and TRBJ1-1; unclear D gene. The germline V gene encodes CDR1 MNHEY and CDR2 SVGAGI. Trimming removed 5 bases at V and 0 bases at J, with 7 bases between. This CDR3 is built from 13 residues. The CDR3 sequence: CASSPQMNTEAFF. The CDR3 DNA reads as TGTGCCAGCAGTCCCCAGATGAACACTGAAGCTTTCTTT.

This chain links TRBV27 with TRBJ2-7; TRBD1 is a possible D gene (5 bases). The germline V and J ends were trimmed by 1 base and 2 bases, with 9 bases remaining between them. CDR3 size: 14 residues. The germline V gene encodes CDR1 MNHEY and CDR2 SMNVEV (reference sequence). The CDR3 is CASSLWGRTYEQYF. CDR3 DNA: TGTGCCAGCAGTTTATGGGGCAGAACCTACGAGCAGTACTTC.

V is TRBV4-1 and J is TRBJ2-1; 10 bases are shared with TRBD2. CDR3 size: 18 residues. The V segment lost 2 bases and the J segment 7 bases; nucleotides outside the gene matches: 14. In germline, CDR1 is MGHRA, CDR2 YSYEKL. CDR3 sequence: CASSQTQGGAGGSNEQFF. The CDR3 bases are TGCGCCAGCAGCCAAACGCAGGGGGGAGCGGGAGGGTCAAATGAGCAGTTCTTC.

The chain has TRBV10-2 and TRBJ2-3, with D uncertain. The CDR3 extends over 14 amino acids. Germline assignment: CDR1 WSHSY and CDR2 SAAADI. Trimming cost V 7 bases and J 0 bases, with 11 bases left between them. The CDR3 nucleotides are TGCGCCAGCACGACAACCCCTAGCACAGATACGCAGTATTTT. This gives the protein CASTTTPSTDTQYF.

Only one count was recorded for this clone. The rearrangement uses TRBV5-1 and TRBJ2-3; D perhaps matches TRBD1 (5 bases). The V gene's germline CDR1 is SGHRS and CDR2 YFSETQ. This CDR3 has 14 residues. Between the trimmed V and J ends, which lost 4 bases and 6 bases, there was a span of 15 bases. The CDR3 sequence is CASSQLDSGDTQYF. CDR3 DNA sequence: TGCGCCAGCAGCCAGCTAGATTCAGGGGATACGCAGTATTTT.

This clone is a singleton in its sample. This rearrangement joins TRBV7-2 to TRBJ2-7, with D possibly matching TRBD1 (6 bases). The CDR3 sequence is 14 residues long. V lost 8 bases to trimming and J lost 3 bases, with 17 bases between them. Germline V gives CDR1 SGHTA, CDR2 FQGNSA. CDR3 coding DNA: TGTGCCAGCCGTCCCAGGGGTGCAAACTACGAGCAGTACTTC. Translating gives CASRPRGANYEQYF.

This clone appeared a single time. This chain uses TRBV9 with TRBJ2-7, with D possibly matching TRBD1 (6 bases). Per germline, CDR1 SGDLS and CDR2 YYNGEE. The CDR3 contains 14 residues. The V and J ends lost 0 bases and 2 bases respectively, with 9 bases between them. CDR3 in DNA: TGTGCCAGCAGCGTAGCCGAGGGGGCCTACGAGCAGTACTTC. Protein product: CASSVAEGAYEQYF.

The chain combines TRBV6-1 with TRBJ2-7, with 7 bases identical to TRBD2. The CDR3 runs 15 residues. Per germline, CDR1 MNHNS and CDR2 SASEGT. Trimming at V came to 4 bases and at J to 2 bases, leaving 8 bases not matched to a gene. CDR3 loop: CASSGGGRTPYEQYF. The CDR3 DNA reads TGTGCCAGCAGTGGGGGGGGGAGGACCCCCTACGAGCAGTACTTC.

This rearrangement joins TRBV15 to TRBJ1-3; D gene uncertain. The germline V gene has CDR1 LNHNV and CDR2 YYDKDF (reference sequence). CDR3 length: 13 residues. The ends were cut back, 3 bases at V and 0 bases at J, with 3 bases in the middle. Here the CDR3 reads CATSSNSGNTIYF. The CDR3 nucleotides are TGTGCCACCAGCAGCAACTCTGGAAACACCATATATTTT.

This clone was observed a single time. V usage is TRBV7-6 and J usage is TRBJ2-1, with 11 bases that match TRBD2. CDR3 length: 14 amino acids. V shed 5 bases, J shed 8 bases, and the junction held 5 bases outside the gene matches. CDR1 is SGHVS and CDR2 is FNYEAQ in the germline V gene. DNA of the CDR3: TGTGCCAGCAGCACACTAGCGGGAGTGTATGAGCAGTTCTTC. This codes for CASSTLAGVYEQFF.

The chain joins TRBV30 to TRBJ1-1, with 7 bases matching TRBD1. The CDR3 length is 13 residues. V gave up 4 bases and J gave up 1 base; unmatched junction bases: 3. CDR1 is GTSNPN, CDR2 SVGIG, per germline (reference sequence). The CDR3 region is CAWNGQANTEAFF. The CDR3 nucleotides are TGTGCCTGGAATGGACAGGCGAACACTGAAGCTTTCTTT. The whole variable domain, filled in from reference TRBV30 and TRBJ1-1, reads SQTIHQWPATLVQPVGSPLSLECTVEGTSNPNLYWYRQAAGRGLQLLFYSVGIGQISSEVPQNLSASRPQDRQFILSSKKLLLSDSGFYLCAWNGQANTEAFFGQGTRLTVV.

In this sample, this clone turned up once. This sequence joins TRBV28 and TRBJ2-7; 11 nucleotides match TRBD1. The V gene end was trimmed by 2 bases and the J gene end by 4 bases; junction bases not matched to a gene: 4. The CDR3 contains 15 residues. The germline V gene has CDR1 MDHEN and CDR2 SYDVKM. DNA for the CDR3: TGTGCCAGCAGTTTAGCCGGACAGGGGGCGTACGAGCAGTACTTC. Its protein product is CASSLAGQGAYEQYF.

V gene TRBV6-5 combines with J gene TRBJ1-2; D is unresolved. The length of the CDR3 is 13 residues. V dropped 6 bases and J dropped 7 bases, with 15 bases sitting between them. Germline V gives CDR1 MNHEY, CDR2 SVGAGI. Here the CDR3 reads CASRTYGTRGYTF. The DNA of the CDR3 is TGTGCCAGCAGGACATACGGCACTCGTGGCTACACCTTC.

V usage is TRBV15 and J usage is TRBJ2-1; 9 nucleotides line up with TRBD2. The V gene end was trimmed by 3 bases and the J gene end by 9 bases; junction bases not matched to a gene: 15. The CDR3 totals 17 residues. Germline CDR1 reads LNHNV; CDR2 reads YYDKDF (reference sequence). CDR3 sequence: CATSSPQGSGSDFEQFF. CDR3 nucleotide sequence: TGTGCCACCAGCAGCCCCCAGGGTAGCGGGAGCGACTTTGAGCAGTTCTTC. The complete variable domain, with remaining parts taken from reference TRBV15 and TRBJ2-1, reads DAMVIQNPRYQVTQFGKPVTLSCSQTLNHNVMYWYQQKSSQAPKLLFHYYDKDFNNEADTPDNFQSRRPNTSFCFLDIRSPGLGDTAMYLCATSSPQGSGSDFEQFFGPGTRLTVL.